This TCR beta chain derives from a study of T cell changes during pregnancy in multiple sclerosis. CDR3 size: 14 residues. Germline assignment: CDR1 SGHTA and CDR2 FQGNSA. The junction had 5 bases not matched to a gene; V was cut back by 6 bases and J by 6 bases. Sequencing was performed with immunoSEQ multiplex PCR; in TCRdb, only in-frame clones are kept and a portion is missing. The table records 85,000 to 90,000 clones, 94% of them present only once. The rearrangement joins TRBV7-2 to TRBJ2-2; 9 positions match TRBD2. This sequence was found in a female donor in good health, enrolled as a control in a pregnancy study. This sample comprised peripheral blood, obtained after pregnancy. The CDR3 nucleotides read TGTGCCAGCAGGGTAGCGGGAGCCCCCGGGGAGCTGTTTTTT. This sequence encodes CASRVAGAPGELFF. Based on the CDR3 plus reference TRBV7-2 and TRBJ2-2, the full variable domain is GAGVSQSPSNKVTEKGKDVELRCDPISGHTALYWYRQSLGQGLEFLIYFQGNSAPDKSGLPSDRFSAERTGGSVSTLTIQRTQQEDSAVYLCASRVAGAPGELFFGEGSRLTVL.